A single sample is the source of the 29 T cell receptor beta chains below, sequenced in a study of T cells in Graves' hyperthyroidism and ophthalmopathy. Amplified TCR beta CDR3 regions came from RNA transcripts. In the first-round RT-PCR of the TCR CDR3, the HTBI primer set was used. TCRdb called the multiplex PCR reads again in MiXCR, with one record for every CDR3 protein. Here the sample spans 600,000 to 650,000 distinct CDR3 sequences, under 25% being singletons. Sequenced: blood. Source of these receptors: a man aged 25 to 40 with Graves' ophthalmopathy.

The chain couples TRBV11-2 to TRBJ2-1, with 12 bases identical to TRBD2. CDR3 length: 16 amino acids. The germline CDR1 and CDR2 sequences are SGHAT and FQNNGV. V was clipped by 5 bases and J by 7 bases; unmatched bases: 9. As DNA, the CDR3 is TGTGCCAGCAGCGCGAAGACTAGCGGGAGTCGAAATGAGCAGTTCTTC. Translating gives CASSAKTSGSRNEQFF.

V and J are TRBV28 and TRBJ2-4; perhaps TRBD2 as D (6 bases). This CDR3 spans 15 amino acids. V lost 5 bases and J lost 0, with 11 bases in between. Looked up from germline, CDR1 is MDHEN and CDR2 is SYDVKM. The CDR3, as DNA: TGTGCCAGCAGTACCCCAGCGGGAGCCAAAAACATTCAGTACTTC. Protein: CASSTPAGAKNIQYF.

This clonotype was seen just once. V is TRBV6-2 or TRBV6-3 and J is TRBJ1-6, with TRBD1 as a possible D gene (6 bases). Trimming shortened V by 4 bases and J by 0 bases, and 13 bases separated the two germline ends. CDR3 length: 17 amino acids. The germline CDR1 and CDR2 sequences are MNHEY and SVGEGT. The CDR3 loop reads CASSFGQKSSYNSPLHF. CDR3 nucleotide sequence: TGTGCCAGCAGTTTCGGACAGAAGAGCTCCTATAATTCACCCCTCCACTTT.

This clonotype was seen a few times. The germline gene is not matched at one end of the junction; a read error may be the cause. The J gene is TRBJ2-3, the V gene TRBV7-7; TRBD2 matches 12 bases. Looked up from germline, CDR1 is SSHAT and CDR2 is FNYEAQ (reference sequence). This CDR3 is 17 amino acids long. As DNA, the CDR3 is TGTGCTAGCAGCCCCGACGGGACTAGCGGGAGCACAGATACGCAGTATTTT. Translating it yields CASSPDGTSGSTDTQYF.

V usage is TRBV28 and J usage is TRBJ1-1; TRBD1 matches 9 bases. Per the germline V gene, CDR1 is MDHEN and CDR2 is SYDVKM. The junction had 12 bases not matched to a gene; V was cut back by 2 bases and J by 11 bases. The CDR3 is made up of 15 amino acids. CDR3 DNA sequence: TGTGCCAGCAGTTTACTTTCGGGACAGGGAATTTTGGCTTTCTTT. Its protein product is CASSLLSGQGILAFF.

This clonotype was seen just once. The V call is TRBV20-1, the J call TRBJ2-2; no clear D gene. This CDR3 comprises 13 residues. Germline-derived CDR1 and CDR2 are DFQATT and SNEGSKA (reference sequence). Trimming cost V 0 bases and J 5 bases, with 7 bases left between them. CDR3 protein: CSARDPRTGELFF. The CDR3 DNA reads TGCAGTGCTAGAGATCCCCGGACCGGGGAGCTGTTTTTT.

The rearrangement uses TRBV7-9 and TRBJ2-7; D gene ambiguous. This CDR3 is built from 13 residues. Germline V CDR1 and CDR2: SEHNR, FQNEAQ (reference sequence). Trimming removed 5 bases at V and 2 bases at J, with 10 bases between. CDR3 region: CASSQFGPYEQYF. The CDR3 DNA follows: TGTGCCAGCAGCCAATTTGGACCCTACGAGCAGTACTTC.

The chain combines TRBV6-1 with TRBJ2-5; D might be TRBD2 (10 bases). Trimming pared 8 bases from V and 2 bases from J, leaving 30 bases between. CDR3 length: 19 residues. Per germline, CDR1 MNHNS and CDR2 SASEGT. The DNA for the CDR3 is TGTGCCAGCGGTGCCCTACAGGGGGCTGGACTAGCGGTACAAGAGACCCAGTACTTC. Its protein is CASGALQGAGLAVQETQYF.

This clonotype was observed many times. The V gene is TRBV11-2, the J gene TRBJ2-5, with TRBD2 matching over 11 bases. The CDR3 has 15 residues. CDR1 and CDR2 (germline): SGHAT, FQNNGV. The ends lost 6 bases at V and 3 bases at J; junction bases unmatched: 6. The CDR3 nucleotides read TGTGCCAGCAGGTTTAGCGGGAGGGGGGAAGAGACCCAGTACTTC. It yields the protein CASRFSGRGEETQYF.

The J gene is TRBJ1-3, the V gene TRBV28; D is possibly TRBD1 (6 bases). Trimming pared 1 base from V and 0 bases from J, leaving 7 bases between. Germline CDR1 is MDHEN and CDR2 is SYDVKM. This CDR3 is built from 15 residues. In DNA form, the CDR3 reads TGTGCCAGCAGTTTATTACAGGGCTCTGGAAACACCATATATTTT. It translates to CASSLLQGSGNTIYF.

The chain combines TRBV20-1 with TRBJ2-5; tentatively, D is TRBD2 (7 bases). CDR3 size: 14 residues. CDR1 DFQATT and CDR2 SNEGSKA come from the germline V gene (reference sequence). V shed 2 bases and J shed 3 bases, with 13 bases lying between them. The DNA of the CDR3 is TGCAGTGCTAGACGGGGGGCGCCGGAAGAGACCCAGTACTTC. This encodes CSARRGAPEETQYF.

The chain employs TRBV7-2 and TRBJ2-2; weak D call: TRBD2 (5 bases). This CDR3 is built from 16 residues. Germline values: CDR1 SGHTA, CDR2 FQGNSA. V dropped 6 bases and J dropped 6 bases, with 20 bases sitting between them. The CDR3 protein is CASSYAPGRVPGELFF. The CDR3 nucleotides read TGTGCCAGCAGTTATGCCCCGGGAAGGGTCCCCGGGGAGCTGTTTTTT.

This clonotype has more than one count but fewer than ten. V usage is TRBV20-1 and J usage is TRBJ2-5; no firm D call. V lost 6 bases, J lost 4 bases, and 12 bases lay in between. Germline V gives CDR1 DFQATT, CDR2 SNEGSKA (reference sequence). There are 12 residues in the CDR3. CDR3 sequence reads: CSASQTGETQYF. The CDR3 DNA is TGCAGTGCCAGCCAAACGGGAGAGACCCAGTACTTC.

The chain uses TRBV28 and TRBJ1-1; no definite D call. CDR3 length: 11 amino acids. V was pared by 5 bases and J by 8 bases, with 9 bases between. Germline CDR1 MDHEN, CDR2 SYDVKM. CDR3: CASSEYGEAFF. The CDR3 nucleotides read TGTGCCAGCAGTGAGTACGGGGAAGCTTTCTTT.

This CDR3 is CASSLGGSLLNTEAFF. The CDR3 nucleotides are TGTGCCAGCAGCTTGGGGGGGTCGCTTTTGAACACTGAAGCTTTCTTT. The chain is built from TRBV5-5 and TRBJ1-1, with D possibly TRBD1 on 5 matching bases. Germline values: CDR1 SGHKS, CDR2 YYEKEE (reference sequence). CDR3 length equals 16 residues. V was trimmed by 0 bases and J by 0 bases, leaving 12 bases between them. Complete variable domain (other parts from reference TRBV5-5 and TRBJ1-1): DAGVTQSPTHLIKTRGQQVTLRCSPISGHKSVSWYQQVLGQGPQFIFQYYEKEERGRGNFPDRFSARQFPNYSSELNVNALLLGDSALYLCASSLGGSLLNTEAFFGQGTRLTVV.

The chain has TRBV6-2 or TRBV6-3 and TRBJ2-1; 10 bases match TRBD2. Germline V gene data show CDR1 as MNHEY and CDR2 as SVGEGT. V shed 8 bases and J 4 bases; nucleotides not matched to a gene: 14. The CDR3 totals 17 residues. CDR3: CASGGRVTSGRYNEQFF. The DNA for the CDR3 is TGTGCCAGCGGCGGCCGAGTGACTAGCGGGCGTTACAATGAGCAGTTCTTC.

This clonotype was detected a few times. This chain links TRBV7-3 with TRBJ2-2; D gene uncertain. The V end lost 4 bases, the J end lost 9 bases, and 12 bases lay between the germline ends. The CDR3 spans 13 residues. The V gene's germline CDR1 is SGHTA and CDR2 FQGTGA. The CDR3 coding sequence is TGTGCCAGCAGCTCCTCAACCGGTCGGGAGCTGTTTTTT. Translating it yields CASSSSTGRELFF.

The CDR3 sequence is CASSYNDQGRGKNIQYF. The CDR3 DNA reads as TGTGCCAGCAGCTATAACGATCAGGGGAGGGGCAAAAACATTCAGTACTTC. The chain carries TRBV7-2 and TRBJ2-4; D may be TRBD2 (7 bases). V lost 4 bases and J 3 bases, leaving 19 bases between the germline ends. The CDR3 loop spans 17 amino acids. Germline V gene lookup returns CDR1 SGHTA and CDR2 FQGNSA.

The chain employs TRBV28 and TRBJ2-7, with TRBD2 matching 8 bases. Germline CDR1 and CDR2: MDHEN and SYDVKM. The CDR3 totals 15 residues. V was pared by 5 bases and J by 3 bases, with 9 bases of the junction left unmatched. The CDR3 region is CASSPWTSTHYEQYF. The CDR3 coding sequence is TGTGCCAGCAGTCCATGGACTAGCACACACTACGAGCAGTACTTC. Drawing the rest from reference TRBV28 and TRBJ2-7, the complete variable domain is DVKVTQSSRYLVKRTGEKVFLECVQDMDHENMFWYRQDPGLGLRLIYFSYDVKMKEKGDIPEGYSVSREKKERFSLILESASTNQTSMYLCASSPWTSTHYEQYFGPGTRLTVT.

The table lists this clonotype with a few counts. V usage is TRBV6-1 and J usage is TRBJ2-2, with D unclear. Trimming removed 8 bases at V and 4 bases at J, with 14 bases between. Per germline, CDR1 MNHNS and CDR2 SASEGT. The CDR3 has 14 amino acids. CDR3 DNA: TGTGCCAGCGACCCTATACCGGGCACCGGGGAGCTGTTTTTT. This translates into CASDPIPGTGELFF.

At least ten counts were recorded for this clonotype. The rearrangement uses TRBV5-1 and TRBJ1-3; the D gene is possibly TRBD1 (5 bases). V was shortened by 0 bases and J by 4 bases, with 5 bases between the two germline ends. The germline V gene encodes CDR1 SGHRS and CDR2 YFSETQ. The CDR3 loop spans 13 amino acids. CDR3 DNA sequence: TGCGCCAGCAGCTTGGGGGACGGAAACACCATATATTTT. It yields the protein CASSLGDGNTIYF.

This clonotype was detected a few times. This chain joins TRBV10-3 and TRBJ2-3, with a tentative D call TRBD2 (5 bases). Germline V CDR1 and CDR2: ENHRY, SYGVKD. CDR3 length: 11 amino acids. Trimming cost V 6 bases and J 6 bases, with 7 bases left between them. For the CDR3, the DNA is TGTGCCATCAGGGGAGTGGATACGCAGTATTTT. It yields the protein CAIRGVDTQYF.

For the CDR3, the DNA is TGCAGTGCTAGAGGGAGTACGAGCTCCTATAATTCACCCCTCCACTTT. It yields the protein CSARGSTSSYNSPLHF. This chain connects TRBV20-1 to TRBJ1-6; D unclear. Trimming left V 1 base short and J 0 bases short, with 10 bases between. The CDR3 sequence is 16 residues long. CDR1 DFQATT and CDR2 SNEGSKA come from the germline V gene (reference sequence).

This clonotype was seen only a few times. This sequence joins TRBV18 and TRBJ2-1; 9 bases match TRBD1. The J segment lost 7 bases and the V segment lost 2 bases, leaving 9 bases of the junction unmatched. This CDR3 is 16 amino acids long. CDR1 and CDR2 (germline): KGHSH, LQKENI. CDR3 loop: CASSPRGTGIRNEQFF. As DNA, the CDR3 is TGTGCCAGCTCACCAAGGGGGACAGGGATCCGGAATGAGCAGTTCTTC.

This chain uses TRBV5-1 with TRBJ2-5; D might be TRBD2 (7 bases). The germline V and J ends were trimmed by 4 bases and 4 bases, with 17 bases remaining between them. Germline V lookup: CDR1 SGHRS, CDR2 YFSETQ. CDR3 length: 15 amino acids. The chain's CDR3 is CASSVKKGGGETQYF. CDR3 sequence (DNA): TGCGCCAGCAGCGTAAAAAAGGGAGGGGGAGAGACCCAGTACTTC.

The J gene is TRBJ1-1, the V gene TRBV9, with a weak D call TRBD1 (5 bases). Trimming pared 3 bases from V and 5 bases from J, leaving 17 bases between. The CDR3 sequence is 15 residues long. Germline-derived CDR1 and CDR2 are SGDLS and YYNGEE. For the CDR3, the DNA is TGTGCCAGCAGCGATGGGGGAGGGGTTTGGACTGAAGCTTTCTTT. Its protein product is CASSDGGGVWTEAFF.

The V call is TRBV27, the J call TRBJ2-6, with TRBD1 matching over 7 bases. Germline V CDR1 and CDR2: MNHEY, SMNVEV (reference sequence). J was trimmed by 4 bases and V by 3 bases; bases with no gene match: 3. The CDR3 consists of 15 residues. The CDR3 DNA follows: TGTGCCAGCAGTTTCGACAGGGTGGGGGCCAACGTCCTGACTTTC. Residues: CASSFDRVGANVLTF.

Details on this clonotype: A read error may produce the germline difference seen at one junction end. V is TRBV12-3 or TRBV12-4 and J is TRBJ2-7; 12 bases map to TRBD2. The CDR3 extends over 16 amino acids. The CDR3 region is CASSPGLAGGPYGQYF. The CDR3 DNA reads as TGTGCCAGCAGTCCGGGGCTAGCGGGAGGGCCGTACGGGCAGTACTTC.

In this sample, this clonotype turned up many times. CDR3 residues: CATSRDRSTNEQYF. The CDR3 DNA is TGTGCCACCAGCAGAGATAGGTCGACAAACGAGCAGTACTTC. V gene TRBV15 combines with J gene TRBJ2-7, with D unclear. The CDR3 has 14 residues. Trimming removed 0 bases at V and 5 bases at J, with 11 bases between. Germline CDR1 LNHNV, CDR2 YYDKDF (reference sequence).